These 25 T cell receptor beta chains came from one sample sequenced in a study of blood T cell repertoires in COVID-19. This table comes from immunoSEQ multiplex PCR, and its TCRdb copy is limited to in-frame clones, with some not included. The sample includes about 140,000 clones, approximately 80% seen only once; the top ten take 5.5% to 7%. The sequenced sample consisted of peripheral blood. The source of these receptors is a human donor in a cohort sampled during active COVID-19.

The chain recombines TRBV11-1 with TRBJ2-7; 7 bases align to TRBD2. V shed 5 bases and J 7 bases; nucleotides not matched to a gene: 17. Germline V CDR1 and CDR2: SGHAT, FQDESV (reference sequence). The CDR3 sequence is 16 residues long. CDR3 sequence reads: CASSTPPGLNSGEQYF. The CDR3 DNA reads as TGTGCCAGCAGCACCCCCCCGGGACTAAACTCGGGGGAGCAGTACTTC.

This clone was recorded once. The chain combines TRBV6-2 or TRBV6-3 with TRBJ1-2; 9 bases map to TRBD1. This CDR3 is built from 17 residues. V was pared by 2 bases and J by 8 bases, with 15 bases of the junction left unmatched. Germline assignment: CDR1 MNHEY and CDR2 SVGEGT. CDR3 nucleotide sequence: TGTGCCAGCAGTTACGCGAGGACAGGGGTGATTCGGAACGGCTACACCTTC. Translated, it gives CASSYARTGVIRNGYTF.

V gene TRBV11-2 combines with J gene TRBJ2-5; no firm D call. Germline V gives CDR1 SGHAT, CDR2 FQNNGV. The CDR3 runs 16 residues. V dropped 5 bases and J dropped 1 base, with 17 bases sitting between them. CDR3 loop: CASSRRGGSLQETQYF. For the CDR3, the DNA is TGTGCCAGCAGCCGCCGAGGTGGGTCCCTCCAAGAGACCCAGTACTTC.

The V and J genes are TRBV10-1 and TRBJ2-2; TRBD1 aligns across 7 bases. With 1 base clipped from V and 4 bases from J, the junction kept 9 bases outside the gene matches. This CDR3 is built from 17 residues. From germline, CDR1 is WNHNN and CDR2 SYGVQD (reference sequence). CDR3 loop: CASSECVRGRVTGELFF. DNA for the CDR3: TGCGCCAGCAGTGAGTGCGTGAGGGGGCGCGTCACCGGGGAGCTGTTTTTT.

This rearrangement joins TRBV3-1 (or the pseudogene TRBV3-2) to TRBJ2-7; 10 nucleotides align to TRBD2. The CDR3 contains 18 residues. The germline CDR1 and CDR2 sequences are LGHDT and YNNKEL (reference sequence). The J segment lost 3 bases and the V segment lost 2 bases, leaving 13 bases of the junction unmatched. CDR3 sequence (DNA): TGTGCCAGCAGCCAACCAAAAGGGGGGACTAGCGAGGGCTACGAGCAGTACTTC. This codes for CASSQPKGGTSEGYEQYF.

The V gene is TRBV5-4, the J gene TRBJ1-4; maybe TRBD1 (5 bases). Germline lookup yields CDR1 SGHNT and CDR2 YYREEE (reference sequence). Trimming removed 2 bases at V and 3 bases at J, with 8 bases between. CDR3 size: 14 residues. The CDR3 DNA reads as TGTGCCAGCAGCTTCGGCAGGGCTAATGAAAAACTGTTTTTT. Translation: CASSFGRANEKLFF.

This clone was counted only a few times. This chain connects TRBV7-9 to TRBJ1-4; D is unclear. This CDR3 region has 14 residues. V was trimmed by 0 bases and J by 8 bases, leaving 10 bases between them. Germline CDR1 is SEHNR and CDR2 is FQNEAQ (reference sequence). DNA of the CDR3: TGTGCCAGCAGCTTAGCCGGGATAGGCGAAAAACTGTTTTTT. Amino acid sequence: CASSLAGIGEKLFF.

This chain uses TRBV7-9 with TRBJ2-6; D is perhaps TRBD2 (6 bases). Germline V CDR1 and CDR2: SEHNR, FQNEAQ (reference sequence). Between the trimmed V and J ends, which lost 5 bases and 0 bases, there was a span of 14 bases. The CDR3 is 17 amino acids. CDR3 region: CASSGRTSRSGANVLTF. The CDR3 region has the DNA TGTGCCAGCAGCGGGAGGACGTCTCGCTCTGGGGCCAACGTCCTGACTTTC.

The V call is TRBV5-1, the J call TRBJ2-2, with D maybe TRBD1 (5 bases). The CDR3 is 16 residues long. Germline lookup yields CDR1 SGHRS and CDR2 YFSETQ. The V end lost 7 bases, the J end lost 6 bases, and 22 bases lay between the germline ends. CDR3 bases: TGCGCCAGCTCCTTGATGGGCAGGGCCGACGCCGGGGAGCTGTTTTTT. It yields the protein CASSLMGRADAGELFF. Looking up the rest from reference TRBV5-1 and TRBJ2-2 gives the full variable domain: KAGVTQTPRYLIKTRGQQVTLSCSPISGHRSVSWYQQTPGQGLQFLFEYFSETQRNKGNFPGRFSGRQFSNSRSEMNVSTLELGDSALYLCASSLMGRADAGELFFGEGSRLTVL.

The chain joins TRBV5-1 to TRBJ2-2; 10 bases fit TRBD1. Unmatched junction bases numbered 11, after V lost 9 bases and J lost 0 bases. The CDR3 covers 17 residues. Germline loops: CDR1 SGHRS, CDR2 YFSETQ. DNA of the CDR3: TGCGCCACCAGGCGGACAGGGGGGGCCTCGAACACCGGGGAGCTGTTTTTT. Its protein product is CATRRTGGASNTGELFF.

This chain connects TRBV7-9 to TRBJ1-4; TRBD1 might be the D (5 bases). This CDR3 is built from 14 residues. V shed 0 bases and J shed 10 bases, with 12 bases lying between them. Germline CDR1 and CDR2: SEHNR and FQNEAQ (reference sequence). In DNA, the CDR3 is TGTGCCAGCAGCTTAGCCGGGACTGCTGGAAAACTGTTTTTT. Translating it yields CASSLAGTAGKLFF. Looking up the rest from reference TRBV7-9 and TRBJ1-4 gives the full variable domain: DTGVSQNPRHKITKRGQNVTFRCDPISEHNRLYWYRQTLGQGPEFLTYFQNEAQLEKSRLLSDRFSAERPKGSFSTLEIQRTEQGDSAMYLCASSLAGTAGKLFFGSGTQLSVL.

This clone was seen a few times. V gene TRBV3-1 (or the pseudogene TRBV3-2) combines with J gene TRBJ1-5; TRBD1 aligns across 9 bases. The CDR3 has 16 amino acids. With 0 bases clipped from V and 1 base from J, the junction kept 1 base outside the gene matches. The germline gives CDR1 LGHDT, CDR2 YNNKEL (reference sequence). CDR3 amino acids: CASSQDGTGSNQPQHF. In DNA, the CDR3 is TGTGCCAGCAGCCAAGATGGGACAGGGAGCAATCAGCCCCAGCATTTT.

This sequence joins TRBV9 and TRBJ2-5, with 8 bases identical to TRBD1. Germline CDR1 SGDLS, CDR2 YYNGEE. The ends lost 0 bases at V and 5 bases at J; junction bases unmatched: 6. The CDR3 totals 15 residues. The CDR3 DNA reads as TGTGCCAGCAGCGTAGGAGGTGGGACAGGTGAGACCCAGTACTTC. Translating it yields CASSVGGGTGETQYF.

The genes are TRBV6-2 or TRBV6-3 and TRBJ1-2; no firm D call. V lost 1 base to trimming and J lost 6 bases, with 12 bases between them. This CDR3 is 14 amino acids long. Germline values: CDR1 MNHEY, CDR2 SVGEGT. The CDR3 is CASSYWVSGHGYTF. CDR3 DNA sequence: TGTGCCAGCAGTTACTGGGTATCGGGTCATGGCTACACCTTC.

The rearrangement joins TRBV18 to TRBJ2-3; tentatively, D is TRBD2 (7 bases). The V end lost 1 base, the J end lost 0 bases, and 14 bases lay between the germline ends. The CDR3 spans 17 residues. Germline CDR1 reads KGHSH; CDR2 reads LQKENI. This CDR3 is CASSPLGGGLSTDTQYF. The CDR3 DNA is TGTGCCAGCTCACCACTAGGGGGGGGCCTAAGCACAGATACGCAGTATTTT.

This clone showed up just once. J is TRBJ2-2 and V is TRBV6-5, with D uncertain. Trimming took 4 bases from V and 5 from J, leaving 14 bases between them. The CDR3 is 15 residues long. CDR1 is MNHEY, CDR2 SVGAGI, per germline. The DNA for the CDR3 is TGTGCCAGCAGTTCCGCCCAGGTTTTGACCGGGGAGCTGTTTTTT. Translating it yields CASSSAQVLTGELFF.

The genes are TRBV30 and TRBJ1-5; D gene uncertain. The CDR3 sequence is 14 residues long. Germline V lookup: CDR1 GTSNPN, CDR2 SVGIG (reference sequence). V lost 1 base and J lost 0, with 7 bases in between. The CDR3 is CAWSAGYSNQPQHF. Here the CDR3 DNA reads TGTGCCTGGAGTGCAGGCTATAGCAATCAGCCCCAGCATTTT.

J is TRBJ2-5 and V is TRBV4-3; 10 bases match TRBD2. CDR1 LGHNA and CDR2 YSLEER come from the germline V gene. CDR3 size: 14 residues. The J segment lost 5 bases and the V segment lost 3 bases, leaving 3 bases of the junction unmatched. DNA for the CDR3: TGCGCCAGCAGCCAGGGGACTAGCGTGGAGACCCAGTACTTC. Its translation is CASSQGTSVETQYF.

The V call is TRBV19, the J call TRBJ2-6, with D possibly being TRBD1 (7 bases). This CDR3 comprises 15 residues. Germline V CDR1 and CDR2: LNHDA, SQIVND (reference sequence). V shed 6 bases and J shed 3 bases, with 12 bases lying between them. CDR3 bases: TGTGCCAGTAGCCCAGGGGGGATTGGGGCCAACGTCCTGACTTTC. Its translation is CASSPGGIGANVLTF.

This clone was recorded only once. The chain uses TRBV30 and TRBJ1-3; 7 bases agree with TRBD1. Germline-derived CDR1 and CDR2 are GTSNPN and SVGIG (reference sequence). The trim removed 7 bases at V and 0 bases at J, leaving 0 bases unmatched. CDR3 size: 12 residues. CDR3 DNA sequence: TGTGCCTACAGGGGCTCTGGAAACACCATATATTTT. Amino acid sequence: CAYRGSGNTIYF.

The chain links TRBV2 to TRBJ2-7; 13 bases align to TRBD2. The CDR3 length is 14 residues. With 7 bases clipped from V and 3 bases from J, the junction kept 3 bases outside the gene matches. The germline gives CDR1 SNHLY, CDR2 FYNNEI. The CDR3 loop reads CASNRLAGGYEQYF. The CDR3 bases are TGTGCCAGCAACCGACTAGCGGGGGGCTACGAGCAGTACTTC.

A note on this clone: Other DNA sequences within the sample encode an identical CDR3. V and J are TRBV6-5 and TRBJ1-6; unclear D gene. CDR1 is MNHEY and CDR2 is SVGAGI in the germline V gene. This CDR3 is 13 amino acids long. With 6 bases removed from V and 0 bases from J, the gap between germline ends came to 3 bases. The chain's CDR3 is CASRSSYNSPLHF. The DNA of the CDR3 is TGTGCCAGCAGGAGCTCCTATAATTCACCCCTCCACTTT.

The V call is TRBV10-3, the J call TRBJ1-6, with D uncertain. The CDR3 length is 13 residues. CDR1 is ENHRY, CDR2 SYGVKD, per germline. V gave up 1 base and J gave up 10 bases, with 8 bases separating them. The CDR3: CAISEFTRSPLHF. The DNA of the CDR3 is TGTGCCATCAGTGAGTTTACGCGCTCACCCCTCCACTTT.

The chain uses TRBV5-1 and TRBJ1-2, with 7 bases matching TRBD1. Looked up from germline, CDR1 is SGHRS and CDR2 is YFSETQ. V was clipped by 3 bases and J by 6 bases; unmatched bases: 20. CDR3 length equals 18 residues. In nucleotides, the CDR3 is TGCGCCAGCAGCTCAAACCGACAACGAAAACAGGGGAGAGATGGCTACACCTTC. Translating it yields CASSSNRQRKQGRDGYTF.

The V and J genes are TRBV28 and TRBJ2-6; TRBD1 aligns across 7 bases. The CDR3 is 15 amino acids. Trimming at V came to 5 bases and at J to 9 bases, leaving 10 bases not matched to a gene. Germline values: CDR1 MDHEN, CDR2 SYDVKM. The CDR3 is CASSPMTGSGNVLTF. As DNA, the CDR3 is TGTGCCAGCAGTCCGATGACAGGGAGTGGCAACGTCCTGACTTTC.